These 4 T cell receptor beta chains came from one sample sequenced in a study of beta chain features in type 1 diabetes. Expressed TCRB transcripts got sequenced, as all isolated RNA was reverse transcribed. Here immunoSEQ multiplex PCR was the method, and the copy in TCRdb shows in-frame clones only, minus some. This sample has under 550,000 clones; more than 9.5% occur once, and the top ten carry 0.045% to 0.06%. Sequenced: naive CD4+ T cells from blood. All receptors derive from a woman aged 18-35 years in good health.

This clone was seen a few times. This chain links TRBV7-3 with TRBJ2-1; the D gene is possibly TRBD2 (5 bases). V gave up 2 bases and J gave up 6 bases, with 17 bases separating them. The CDR3 is made up of 16 amino acids. The germline V gene has CDR1 SGHTA and CDR2 FQGTGA. For the CDR3, the DNA is TGTGCCAGCAGCTTATTTCCGGGGATAAAGGTCAATGAGCAGTTCTTC. Residues: CASSLFPGIKVNEQFF.

V is TRBV28 and J is TRBJ2-7; 7 nucleotides agree with TRBD1. The CDR3 loop spans 14 amino acids. Trimming took 1 base from V and 3 from J; bases not matched to a gene: 3. Germline lookup yields CDR1 MDHEN and CDR2 SYDVKM. In nucleotides, the CDR3 is TGTGCCAGCAGTTTATTACAGGGGTTCTACGAGCAGTACTTC. It yields the protein CASSLLQGFYEQYF.

A few counts support this clone. J is TRBJ2-2 and V is TRBV7-9, with TRBD1 matching 9 bases. The J segment lost 3 bases and the V segment lost 11 bases, leaving 4 bases of the junction unmatched. There are 13 residues in the CDR3. Germline CDR1 reads SEHNR; CDR2 reads FQNEAQ (reference sequence). The chain's CDR3 is CAPGDRDTGELFF. CDR3 in DNA: TGTGCCCCGGGGGACAGGGACACCGGGGAGCTGTTTTTT. The whole variable domain, remainder taken from reference TRBV7-9 and TRBJ2-2, is DTGVSQNPRHKITKRGQNVTFRCDPISEHNRLYWYRQTLGQGPEFLTYFQNEAQLEKSRLLSDRFSAERPKGSFSTLEIQRTEQGDSAMYLCAPGDRDTGELFFGEGSRLTVL.

The sample holds a few counts of this clone. This chain links TRBV5-1 with TRBJ2-2; TRBD2 is a possible D gene (5 bases). Germline values: CDR1 SGHRS, CDR2 YFSETQ. V lost 1 base and J 3 bases, leaving 13 bases between the germline ends. The CDR3 runs to 16 residues. The DNA of the CDR3 is TGCGCCAGCAGCTTGCCGCTCCAGAGGGACACCGGGGAGCTGTTTTTT. Amino acids: CASSLPLQRDTGELFF.